This T cell receptor beta chain emerged from a study of blood T cells in healthy people across ages. About the research overall: In model experiments, template switching was able to capture about one barcoded beta molecule for every two T cells that were present.

The CDR3 runs to 13 residues. CDR1 SGHKS and CDR2 YYEKEE come from the germline V gene (reference sequence). Primers used in a second PCR of about 7 to 12 cycles were a sample-barcoded 5' primer and a J-beta primer mix. TCRdb reprocessed the 5' RACE reads via MiXCR and lists one record per CDR3 protein. Of about 320,000 distinct CDR3 sequences listed, about 25% were seen once; the top ten hold around 29%. The V and J genes are TRBV5-5 and TRBJ2-5, with D perhaps TRBD1 (6 bases). The DNA matches TRBJ2-7 better at its end, which makes the J call doubtful. Sequencing was performed on blood. The clonotype originates from a woman in her 70s in good health. The CDR3: CASSLDRVYEQYF. The CDR3 nucleotides read TGTGCCAGCAGCTTGGACAGGGTATACGAGCAGTACTTC.